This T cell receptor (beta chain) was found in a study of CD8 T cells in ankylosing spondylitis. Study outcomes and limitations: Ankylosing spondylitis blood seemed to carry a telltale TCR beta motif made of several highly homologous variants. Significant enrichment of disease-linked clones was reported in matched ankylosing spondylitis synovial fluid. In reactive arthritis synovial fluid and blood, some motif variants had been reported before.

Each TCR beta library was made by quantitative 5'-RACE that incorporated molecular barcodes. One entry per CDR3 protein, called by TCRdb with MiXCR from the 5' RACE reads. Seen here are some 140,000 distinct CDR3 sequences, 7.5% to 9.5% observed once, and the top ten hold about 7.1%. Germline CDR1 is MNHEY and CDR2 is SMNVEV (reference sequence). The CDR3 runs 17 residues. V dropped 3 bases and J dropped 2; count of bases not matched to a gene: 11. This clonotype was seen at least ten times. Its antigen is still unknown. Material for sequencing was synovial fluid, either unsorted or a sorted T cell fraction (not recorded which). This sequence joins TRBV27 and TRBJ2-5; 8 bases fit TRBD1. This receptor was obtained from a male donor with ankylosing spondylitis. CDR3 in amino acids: CASSFFSGTGNQETQYF. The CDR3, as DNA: TGTGCCAGCAGTTTCTTTTCCGGGACAGGAAATCAAGAGACCCAGTACTTC.